The following is a T cell receptor (beta chain) sequence with its context. Which antigen it targets is not known. Base qualities were left out, and no much larger clone turns up one base away. The immunoSEQ Assay, a bias-controlled multiplex PCR, was used to amplify TCRbeta CDR3 regions from genomic DNA. In the original analysis: Within the assay, amplification of reference gene primers was used to estimate how many nucleated cells each sample contained. Sequence reads were collapsed and filtered to measure the absolute abundance of every unique TCRbeta CDR3 rearrangement. For each sample, productive Simpson clonality was calculated by taking the square root of Simpson's diversity index across productive rearrangements. TCRdb obtained this table from immuneACCESS and retained in-frame rearrangements with V and J assigned. These tables miss some clones; where compared with another copy, unresolved V genes account for less than half of the shortfall, and the remainder is unexplained. The V and J calls and the clone size are those of that table, but D and trimming were determined from the DNA. Across this sample there are around 65,000 clones, with about 81% seen only once. The ten largest make up 9.2% of the sample.

The record originates from a study of blood T cell repertoires in COVID-19 (dated by TCRdb to the early 2020s). As for the study more broadly: Collaborator samples came from the United States, Italy and Spain and covered acute and convalescent phases of COVID-19. The material from the prospective study consisted of cDNA or gDNA derived from T cells, B-cell-depleted T cells, or PBMCs. Subjects who had been exposed to COVID-19, were actively infected with it, or had recovered from it provided the deeply sampled blood TCRbeta repertoires that made up the dataset. The repertoires were released in a freely available public database intended as a resource for research on the immune response to SARS-CoV-2. Samples came from the ongoing ImmuneRACE study (first 160 participants) plus 1,254 subjects from 6 global collaborators. Sample metadata almost always included a de-identified subject ID, COVID-19 status, age in years and sex. Where HLA class I and class II types were available, the types were taken from metadata supplied by the sample provider, not from assay-based typing.

V ends up 6 bases short and J 8 bases short, with an unmatched junction base count of 7. Its CDR3 holds 13 amino acids, cysteine through phenylalanine. The sequence is cut down to CDR3 DNA, 39 bases in frame from base 1. Here is what the overall study found, with its caveats: The amount of clinical and demographic metadata varied by source and participant and was provided uncurated.

Each collaborating institution followed its own protocols to collect whole blood in K2EDTA tubes. For TCRbeta analysis, collaborators shipped samples in one of three forms: frozen whole blood, isolated PBMCs, or DNA extracted from either of those sample types. The sequenced material came from peripheral blood. The chain is made from TRBV12-3 or TRBV12-4 and TRBJ1-2; 9 central bases correspond to TRBD1. The TCR originated in a human donor in a cohort sampled during active COVID-19. The DNA sequence is TGTGCCAGCAGCGCTACAGGGGGCAGAGGCTACACCTTC. It encodes CASSATGGRGYTF.